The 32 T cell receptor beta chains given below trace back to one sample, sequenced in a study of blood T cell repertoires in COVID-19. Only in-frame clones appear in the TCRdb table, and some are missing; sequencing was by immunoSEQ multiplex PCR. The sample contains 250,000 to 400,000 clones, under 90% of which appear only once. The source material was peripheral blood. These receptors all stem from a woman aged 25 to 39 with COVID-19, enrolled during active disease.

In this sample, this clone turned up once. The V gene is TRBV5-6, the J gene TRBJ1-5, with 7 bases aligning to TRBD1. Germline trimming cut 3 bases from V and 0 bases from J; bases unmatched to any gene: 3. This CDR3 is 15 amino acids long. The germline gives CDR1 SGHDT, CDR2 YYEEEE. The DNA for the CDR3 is TGTGCCAGCAGCTCGGGACAGCATAGCAATCAGCCCCAGCATTTT. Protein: CASSSGQHSNQPQHF.

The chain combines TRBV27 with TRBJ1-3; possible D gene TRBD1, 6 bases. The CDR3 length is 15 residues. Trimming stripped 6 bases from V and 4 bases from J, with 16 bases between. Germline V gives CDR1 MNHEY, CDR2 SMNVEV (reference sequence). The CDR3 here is CASRDSMYSGNTIYF. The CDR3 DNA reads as TGTGCCAGCAGGGACAGTATGTACAGCGGAAACACCATATATTTT.

CDR3 nucleotides: TGCGCCAGCAGCCCAATGACAGGGGTGCCAGATACGCAGTATTTT. This translates into CASSPMTGVPDTQYF. The chain has TRBV5-1 and TRBJ2-3, with TRBD1 identical over 8 bases. CDR1 and CDR2 (germline): SGHRS, YFSETQ. CDR3 size: 15 residues. The J segment lost 4 bases and the V segment lost 4 bases, leaving 8 bases of the junction unmatched.

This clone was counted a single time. Here the CDR3 DNA reads TGTGCCAGTAGTATTCTTTCTCAGCCCCAGCATTTT. It translates to CASSILSQPQHF. This chain joins TRBV19 and TRBJ1-5; no definite D call. The CDR3 is made up of 12 amino acids. Looked up from germline, CDR1 is LNHDA and CDR2 is SQIVND (reference sequence). V shed 3 bases and J shed 6 bases, with 6 bases lying between them.

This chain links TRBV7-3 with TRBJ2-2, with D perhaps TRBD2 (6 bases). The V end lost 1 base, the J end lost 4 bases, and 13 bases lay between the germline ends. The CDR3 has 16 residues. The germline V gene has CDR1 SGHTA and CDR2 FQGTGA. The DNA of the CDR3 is TGTGCCAGCAGCTTAAATCGCCGGGAGAGCACCGGGGAGCTGTTTTTT. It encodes CASSLNRRESTGELFF.

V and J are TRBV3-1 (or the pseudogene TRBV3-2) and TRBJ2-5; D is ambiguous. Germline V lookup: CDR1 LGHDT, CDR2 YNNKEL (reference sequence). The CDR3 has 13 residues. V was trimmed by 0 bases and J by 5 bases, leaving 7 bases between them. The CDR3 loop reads CASSQDRRETQYF. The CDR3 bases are TGTGCCAGCAGCCAAGATCGCAGGGAGACCCAGTACTTC.

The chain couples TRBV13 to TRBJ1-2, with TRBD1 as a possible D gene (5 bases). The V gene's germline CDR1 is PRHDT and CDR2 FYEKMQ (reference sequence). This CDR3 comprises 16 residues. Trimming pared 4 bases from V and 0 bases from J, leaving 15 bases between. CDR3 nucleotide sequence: TGTGCCAGCAGCTCACCAACAGGCTATGCTAACTATGGCTACACCTTC. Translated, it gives CASSSPTGYANYGYTF.

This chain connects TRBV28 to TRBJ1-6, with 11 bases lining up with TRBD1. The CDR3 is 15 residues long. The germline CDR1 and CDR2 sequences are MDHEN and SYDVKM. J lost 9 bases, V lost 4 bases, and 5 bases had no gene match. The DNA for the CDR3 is TGTGCCAGCAGTTCGGGACAGGGGGGTAGTTCACCCCTCCACTTT. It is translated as CASSSGQGGSSPLHF.

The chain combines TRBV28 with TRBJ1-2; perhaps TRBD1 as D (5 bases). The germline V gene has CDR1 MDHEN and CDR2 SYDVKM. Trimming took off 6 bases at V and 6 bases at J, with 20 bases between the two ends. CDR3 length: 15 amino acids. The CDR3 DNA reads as TGTGCCAGCAGGCTGCTATCACAGGACACCAATGGCTACACCTTC. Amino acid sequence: CASRLLSQDTNGYTF.

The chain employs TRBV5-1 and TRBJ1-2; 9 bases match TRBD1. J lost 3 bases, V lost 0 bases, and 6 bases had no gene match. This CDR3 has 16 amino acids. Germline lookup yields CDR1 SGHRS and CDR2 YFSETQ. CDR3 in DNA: TGCGCCAGCAGCTTGGCCGGGACAGGGAGTTACTATGGCTACACCTTC. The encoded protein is CASSLAGTGSYYGYTF.

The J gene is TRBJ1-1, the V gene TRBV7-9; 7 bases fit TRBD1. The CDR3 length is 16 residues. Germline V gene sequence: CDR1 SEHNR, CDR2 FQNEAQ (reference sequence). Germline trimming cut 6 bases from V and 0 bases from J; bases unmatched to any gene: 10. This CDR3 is CASRPTTGNLNTEAFF. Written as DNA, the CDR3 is TGTGCCAGCAGACCAACGACAGGGAACCTGAACACTGAAGCTTTCTTT.

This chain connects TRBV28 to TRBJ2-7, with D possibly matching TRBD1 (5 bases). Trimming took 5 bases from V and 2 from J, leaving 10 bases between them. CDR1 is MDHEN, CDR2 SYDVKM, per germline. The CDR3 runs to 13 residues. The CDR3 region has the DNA TGTGCCAGCAGTCCCCCGACAGCCTACGAGCAGTACTTC. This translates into CASSPPTAYEQYF.

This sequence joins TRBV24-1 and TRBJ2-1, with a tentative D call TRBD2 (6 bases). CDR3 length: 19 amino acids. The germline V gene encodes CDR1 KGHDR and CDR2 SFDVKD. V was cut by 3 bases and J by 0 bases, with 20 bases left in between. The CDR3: CATSDDGTGTSSSYNEQFF. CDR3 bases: TGTGCCACCAGTGATGACGGAACCGGGACTTCGAGCTCCTACAATGAGCAGTTCTTC.

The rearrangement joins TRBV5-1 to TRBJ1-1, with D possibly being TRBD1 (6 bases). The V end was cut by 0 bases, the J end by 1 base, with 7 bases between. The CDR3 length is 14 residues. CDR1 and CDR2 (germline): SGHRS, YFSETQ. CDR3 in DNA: TGCGCCAGCAGCTTGGCGACAGGGAACACTGAAGCTTTCTTT. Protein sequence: CASSLATGNTEAFF.

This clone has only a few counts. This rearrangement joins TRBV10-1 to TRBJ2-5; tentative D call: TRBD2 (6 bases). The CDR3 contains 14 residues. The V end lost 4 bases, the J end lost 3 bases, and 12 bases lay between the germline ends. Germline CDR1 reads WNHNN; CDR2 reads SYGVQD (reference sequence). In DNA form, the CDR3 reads TGCGCCAGCAGTGGGGGTCAGCGGGAAGAGACCCAGTACTTC. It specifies CASSGGQREETQYF.

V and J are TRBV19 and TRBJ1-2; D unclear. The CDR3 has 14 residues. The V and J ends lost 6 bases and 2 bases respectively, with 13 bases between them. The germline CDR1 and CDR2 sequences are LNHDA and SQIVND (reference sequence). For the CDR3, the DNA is TGTGCCAGTAGCGTCCCCCACCAGAACTATGGCTACACCTTC. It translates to CASSVPHQNYGYTF. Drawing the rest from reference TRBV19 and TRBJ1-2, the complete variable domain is DGGITQSPKYLFRKEGQNVTLSCEQNLNHDAMYWYRQDPGQGLRLIYYSQIVNDFQKGDIAEGYSVSREKKESFPLTVTSAQKNPTAFYLCASSVPHQNYGYTFGSGTRLTVV.

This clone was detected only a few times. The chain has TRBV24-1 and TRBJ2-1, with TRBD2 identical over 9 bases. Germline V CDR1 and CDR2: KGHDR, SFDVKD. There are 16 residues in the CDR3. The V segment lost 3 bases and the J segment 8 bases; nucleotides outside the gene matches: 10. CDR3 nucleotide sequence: TGTGCCACCAGTGATCAGACAGCGGGAGGTCTCCATGAGCAGTTCTTC. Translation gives CATSDQTAGGLHEQFF.

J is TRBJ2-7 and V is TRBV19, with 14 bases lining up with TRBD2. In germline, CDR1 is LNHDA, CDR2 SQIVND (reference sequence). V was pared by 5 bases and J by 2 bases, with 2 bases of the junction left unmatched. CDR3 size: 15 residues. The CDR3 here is CASSPGLAGAYEQYF. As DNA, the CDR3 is TGTGCCAGTAGTCCGGGACTAGCGGGGGCCTACGAGCAGTACTTC.

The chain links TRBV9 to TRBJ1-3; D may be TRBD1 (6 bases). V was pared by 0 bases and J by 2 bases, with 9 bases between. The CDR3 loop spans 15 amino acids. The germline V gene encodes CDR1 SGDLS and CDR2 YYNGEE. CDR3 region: CASSVGTVPGNTIYF. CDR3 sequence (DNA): TGTGCCAGCAGCGTAGGGACAGTCCCTGGAAACACCATATATTTT.

This CDR3 reads CASSQARGTANEKLFF. CDR3 bases: TGTGCCAGCAGCCAGGCGAGGGGGACAGCTAATGAAAAACTGTTTTTT. This chain connects TRBV4-2 to TRBJ1-4; 7 positions match TRBD1. The CDR3 sequence is 16 residues long. Per germline, CDR1 LGHNA and CDR2 YNFKEQ. The J segment lost 3 bases and the V segment lost 3 bases, leaving 7 bases of the junction unmatched.

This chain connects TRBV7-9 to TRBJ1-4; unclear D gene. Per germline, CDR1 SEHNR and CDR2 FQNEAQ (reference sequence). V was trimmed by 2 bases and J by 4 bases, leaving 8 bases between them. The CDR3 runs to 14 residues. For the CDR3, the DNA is TGTGCCAGCAGCTTATACGGGGATAATGAAAAACTGTTTTTT. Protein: CASSLYGDNEKLFF.

The CDR3 spells CASSVQGGETSTDTQYF. CDR3 nucleotides: TGTGCCAGCAGCGTACAGGGGGGTGAAACTAGCACAGATACGCAGTATTTT. This rearrangement joins TRBV9 to TRBJ2-3; D perhaps matches TRBD1 (7 bases). The germline V and J ends were trimmed by 1 base and 0 bases, with 15 bases remaining between them. The CDR3 is 17 residues long. Germline V gene lookup returns CDR1 SGDLS and CDR2 YYNGEE.

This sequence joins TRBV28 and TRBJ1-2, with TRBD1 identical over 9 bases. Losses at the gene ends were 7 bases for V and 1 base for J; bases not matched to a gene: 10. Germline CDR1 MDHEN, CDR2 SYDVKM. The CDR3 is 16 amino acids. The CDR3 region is CASTSPGTGFNYGYTF. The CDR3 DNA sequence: TGTGCCAGCACCTCCCCCGGGACAGGGTTTAACTATGGCTACACCTTC.

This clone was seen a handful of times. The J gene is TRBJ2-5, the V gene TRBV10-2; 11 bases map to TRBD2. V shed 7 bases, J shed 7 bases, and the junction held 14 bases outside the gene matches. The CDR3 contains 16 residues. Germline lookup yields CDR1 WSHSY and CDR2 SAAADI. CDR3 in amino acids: CASTDLRLAGRGTQYF. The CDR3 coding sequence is TGCGCCAGCACTGACTTACGACTAGCGGGACGGGGGACCCAGTACTTC.

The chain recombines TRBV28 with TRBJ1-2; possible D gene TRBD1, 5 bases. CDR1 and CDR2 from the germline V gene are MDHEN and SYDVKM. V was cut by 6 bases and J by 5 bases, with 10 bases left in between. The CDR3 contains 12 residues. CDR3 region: CASSRVGYGYTF. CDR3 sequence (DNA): TGTGCCAGCAGCAGGGTGGGTTATGGCTACACCTTC.

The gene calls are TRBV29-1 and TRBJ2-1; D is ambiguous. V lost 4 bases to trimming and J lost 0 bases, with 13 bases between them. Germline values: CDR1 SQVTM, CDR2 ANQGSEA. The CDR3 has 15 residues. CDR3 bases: TGCAGCGTTGCTGGAGCAGCCTTCTCCTACAATGAGCAGTTCTTC. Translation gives CSVAGAAFSYNEQFF.

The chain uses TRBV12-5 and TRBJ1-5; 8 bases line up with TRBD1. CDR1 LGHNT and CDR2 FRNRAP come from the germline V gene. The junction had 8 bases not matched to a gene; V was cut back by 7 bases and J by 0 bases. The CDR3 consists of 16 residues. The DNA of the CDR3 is TGTGCTAGTGCCCGGGACAGGAATTATAGCAATCAGCCCCAGCATTTT. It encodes CASARDRNYSNQPQHF. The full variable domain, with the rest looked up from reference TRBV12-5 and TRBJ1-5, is DARVTQTPRHKVTEMGQEVTMRCQPILGHNTVFWYRQTMMQGLELLAYFRNRAPLDDSGMPKDRFSAEMPDATLATLKIQPSEPRDSAVYFCASARDRNYSNQPQHFGDGTRLSIL.

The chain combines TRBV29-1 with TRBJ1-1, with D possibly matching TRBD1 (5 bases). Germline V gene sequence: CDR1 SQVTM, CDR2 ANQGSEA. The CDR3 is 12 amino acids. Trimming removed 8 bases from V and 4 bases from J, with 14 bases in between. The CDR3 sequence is CSFGGQGTEAFF. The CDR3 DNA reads TGCAGCTTCGGAGGGCAGGGCACTGAAGCTTTCTTT.

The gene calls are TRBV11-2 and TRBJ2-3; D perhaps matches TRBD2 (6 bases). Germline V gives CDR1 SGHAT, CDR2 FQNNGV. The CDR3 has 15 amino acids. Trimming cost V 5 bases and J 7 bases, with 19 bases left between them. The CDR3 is CASSPWDSPVNTQYF. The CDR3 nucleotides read TGTGCCAGCAGCCCGTGGGACTCTCCCGTAAATACGCAGTATTTT.

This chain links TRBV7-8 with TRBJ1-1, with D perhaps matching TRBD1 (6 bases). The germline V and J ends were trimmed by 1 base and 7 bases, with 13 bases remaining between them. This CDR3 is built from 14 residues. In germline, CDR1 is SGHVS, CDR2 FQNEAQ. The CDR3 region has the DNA TGTGCCAGCAGCTTAGGCACAGGGACCGGTGAAGCTTTCTTT. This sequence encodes CASSLGTGTGEAFF.

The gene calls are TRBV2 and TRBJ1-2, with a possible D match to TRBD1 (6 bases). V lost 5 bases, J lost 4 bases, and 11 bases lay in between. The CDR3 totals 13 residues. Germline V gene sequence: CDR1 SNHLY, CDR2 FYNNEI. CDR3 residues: CASSPGTLYGYTF. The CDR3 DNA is TGTGCCAGCAGTCCCGGGACACTCTATGGCTACACCTTC.

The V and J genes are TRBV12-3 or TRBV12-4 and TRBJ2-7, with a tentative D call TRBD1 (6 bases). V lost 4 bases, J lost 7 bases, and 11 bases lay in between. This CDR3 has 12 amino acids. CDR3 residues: CASSSTGVEQYF. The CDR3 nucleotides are TGTGCCAGCAGTTCGACAGGAGTTGAGCAGTACTTC.